These 16 T cell receptor beta chains share one sample of origin, sequenced in a study of early T cells in non-severe SARS-CoV-2 infection. TCRdb used MiXCR to reprocess the 5' RACE reads, holding one entry per CDR3 protein. The table lists 57,000 or so distinct CDR3 sequences, 12% of them singletons. The sequencing here drew on whole blood, taken at baseline. Receptors originate from an adult who was a healthcare worker with PCR-confirmed SARS-CoV-2 infection or an uninfected control (not recorded which). The donor label of this sample is uncertain.

The sample holds a few counts of this clonotype. This sequence joins TRBV18 and TRBJ1-2; 9 nucleotides align to TRBD1. The CDR3 sequence is 14 residues long. V shed 6 bases, J shed 4 bases, and the junction held 6 bases outside the gene matches. Per germline, CDR1 KGHSH and CDR2 LQKENI. The DNA of the CDR3 is TGTGCCAGCTCCCAAGACAGGGGGGGCTATGGCTACACCTTC. This translates into CASSQDRGGYGYTF.

The V and J genes are TRBV6-1 and TRBJ1-1; D possibly corresponds to TRBD1 (5 bases). The CDR3 length is 17 residues. With 3 bases removed from V and 0 bases from J, the gap between germline ends came to 17 bases. Germline V lookup: CDR1 MNHNS, CDR2 SASEGT. The CDR3 DNA reads TGTGCCAGCAGTGACCCTGGGAGGGGAGGGATGAACACTGAAGCTTTCTTT. The encoded protein is CASSDPGRGGMNTEAFF.

This clonotype was counted a few times. The chain recombines TRBV5-6 with TRBJ2-1; 10 bases map to TRBD2. Germline loops: CDR1 SGHDT, CDR2 YYEEEE. V shed 5 bases and J 8 bases; nucleotides not matched to a gene: 10. The CDR3 totals 15 residues. The CDR3, as DNA: TGTGCCAGCAGGAGCGGGGGGGCCGCTTATTATGAGCAGTTCTTC. This translates into CASRSGGAAYYEQFF.

Many counts were recorded for this clonotype. The V gene is TRBV20-1, the J gene TRBJ1-3; perhaps TRBD1 as D (5 bases). Germline V gene lookup returns CDR1 DFQATT and CDR2 SNEGSKA (reference sequence). This CDR3 has 13 residues. V dropped 3 bases and J dropped 3 bases, with 9 bases sitting between them. The CDR3 DNA sequence: TGCAGTGCTAGTGGGGCGCGTGGAAACACCATATATTTT. This encodes CSASGARGNTIYF.

In its sample, this clonotype was seen a few times. The chain joins TRBV12-3 or TRBV12-4 to TRBJ1-1; D call uncertain. The CDR3 has 11 amino acids. V dropped 6 bases and J dropped 9 bases, with 11 bases sitting between them. The CDR3 spells CASRHRKKAFF. DNA of the CDR3: TGTGCCAGCAGACACCGAAAAAAAGCTTTCTTT.

This clonotype occurred a few times. This chain links TRBV4-1 with TRBJ2-7, with D possibly matching TRBD1 (9 bases). Germline V lookup: CDR1 MGHRA, CDR2 YSYEKL. The CDR3 extends over 20 amino acids. The V end lost 1 base, the J end lost 2 bases, and 27 bases lay between the germline ends. The CDR3 loop reads CASSQAIAGQGRVSAYEQYV. As DNA, the CDR3 is TGCGCCAGCAGCCAAGCGATAGCGGGACAGGGTAGAGTTTCGGCCTACGAGCAGTACGTC.

The chain has TRBV6-2 or TRBV6-3 and TRBJ2-1, with TRBD2 matching over 7 bases. The V segment lost 0 bases and the J segment 7 bases; nucleotides outside the gene matches: 6. This CDR3 region has 15 residues. Germline CDR1 and CDR2: MNHEY and SVGEGT. The DNA for the CDR3 is TGTGCCAGCAGTTACTCGAATACGGGGGGTAATGAGCAGTTCTTC. It encodes CASSYSNTGGNEQFF.

The DNA for the CDR3 is TGTGCCAGCAGTTCGCGAATCGGACGGGCGGATGAAAAACTGTTTTTT. Amino acid sequence: CASSSRIGRADEKLFF. The V and J genes are TRBV12-3 or TRBV12-4 and TRBJ1-4; D unresolved. This CDR3 is 16 amino acids long. Trimming removed 4 bases from V and 6 bases from J, with 18 bases in between.

This clonotype occurred a few times. This chain uses TRBV12-3 or TRBV12-4 with TRBJ2-5; D is possibly TRBD1 (5 bases). Trimming pared 2 bases from V and 5 bases from J, leaving 9 bases between. The CDR3 has 13 amino acids. The CDR3: CASSLWGRETQYF. The DNA for the CDR3 is TGTGCCAGCAGTTTATGGGGCAGGGAGACCCAGTACTTC.

This clonotype showed up just a few times. The genes are TRBV12-3 or TRBV12-4 and TRBJ2-3, with 13 positions matching TRBD2. Germline trimming cut 5 bases from V and 4 bases from J; bases unmatched to any gene: 6. The CDR3 is 16 amino acids. CDR3 loop: CASSTRTSGGADTQYF. The DNA for the CDR3 is TGTGCCAGCAGTACCCGGACTAGCGGGGGCGCAGATACGCAGTATTTT.

This sequence joins TRBV11-2 and TRBJ1-1; weak D call: TRBD1 (5 bases). The germline CDR1 and CDR2 sequences are SGHAT and FQNNGV. The CDR3 extends over 14 amino acids. V was trimmed by 1 base and J by 4 bases, leaving 10 bases between them. CDR3 in amino acids: CASSLATGATEAFF. The CDR3 coding sequence is TGTGCCAGCAGCTTAGCGACTGGGGCCACTGAAGCTTTCTTT. The whole variable domain, remainder taken from reference TRBV11-2 and TRBJ1-1, is EAGVAQSPRYKIIEKRQSVAFWCNPISGHATLYWYQQILGQGPKLLIQFQNNGVVDDSQLPKDRFSAERLKGVDSTLKIQPAKLEDSAVYLCASSLATGATEAFFGQGTRLTVV.

The rearrangement joins TRBV6-6 to TRBJ2-7; no reliable D call. The CDR3 sequence is 12 residues long. The V and J ends lost 5 bases and 3 bases respectively, with 8 bases between them. Germline CDR1 reads MNHNY; CDR2 reads SVGAGI (reference sequence). This CDR3 reads CASSPNGYEQYV. The CDR3 bases are TGTGCCAGCAGTCCGAACGGCTACGAGCAGTACGTC.

The chain's CDR3 is CATRDVNYGYTF. The CDR3 DNA reads as TGTGCCACCCGGGACGTGAACTATGGCTACACCTTC. The chain joins TRBV28 to TRBJ1-2, with D possibly matching TRBD1 (5 bases). The CDR3 spans 12 residues. Per the germline V gene, CDR1 is MDHEN and CDR2 is SYDVKM. V was shortened by 10 bases and J by 2 bases, with 11 bases between the two germline ends.

The rearrangement uses TRBV6-2 or TRBV6-3 and TRBJ2-1, with 12 bases matching TRBD2. The length of the CDR3 is 19 residues. Germline V CDR1 and CDR2: MNHEY, SVGEGT. The J segment lost 12 bases and the V segment lost 7 bases, leaving 25 bases of the junction unmatched. The CDR3 loop is CASKSILAGGKYDSNRQFF. For the CDR3, the DNA is TGTGCCAGCAAGTCCATACTAGCGGGGGGCAAGTACGACTCCAATAGGCAGTTCTTC.

This clonotype was counted between two and nine times. CDR3 sequence reads: CASSLDRGTTDTQYF. CDR3 DNA: TGTGCCAGCTCACTCGACAGGGGGACCACAGATACGCAGTATTTT. The chain combines TRBV18 with TRBJ2-3, with TRBD1 matching over 9 bases. CDR1 is KGHSH, CDR2 LQKENI, per germline. The CDR3 contains 15 residues. The V gene end was trimmed by 4 bases and the J gene end by 2 bases; junction bases not matched to a gene: 4.

There are a few counts of this clonotype. The V and J genes are TRBV10-3 and TRBJ1-1; D gene unclear. This CDR3 contains 15 residues. The ends were cut back, 4 bases at V and 0 bases at J, with 12 bases in the middle. Germline V gives CDR1 ENHRY, CDR2 SYGVKD. CDR3 in DNA: TGTGCCATCAGTGGGGGAGTGGGTTTGAACACTGAAGCTTTCTTT. Translating it yields CAISGGVGLNTEAFF.